This is a list of T cell receptor beta chains from one sample in a study of beta chain features in type 1 diabetes. Clones were read by immunoSEQ multiplex PCR, and TCRdb kept only the in-frame ones, dropping some. The sample yields about 150,000 clones, about 9.4% seen once. Sample: central memory CD4+ T cells from blood. Receptor source: a man aged 30-40 years with type 1 diabetes. Each CDR3 is given with its conserved first and last residue. D genes are given only for firm matches. For some rows the clone size is stated as once, few or many, or as a class when expanded; others skip it.

TRBV4-2	TRBJ2-2	.	TRBD1	CASSQERSGGNTGELFF	TGTGCCAGCAGCCAAGAGAGGTCAGGGGGGAACACCGGGGAGCTGTTTTTT
TRBV5-5	TRBJ2-4	few	.	CASRPTGRLNDIQYF	TGTGCCAGCAGACCTACAGGGCGATTAAATGACATTCAGTACTTC
TRBV6-6	TRBJ1-5	few	.	CASLWGGSNQPQHF	TGTGCCAGCCTCTGGGGGGGAAGCAATCAGCCCCAGCATTTT
TRBV7-3	TRBJ2-3	.	TRBD2	CASSASGSADTQYF	TGTGCCAGCAGCGCTAGCGGGAGCGCAGATACGCAGTATTTT
TRBV10-3	TRBJ1-2	few	.	CAISEGQNYGYTF	TGTGCCATCAGTGAGGGACAGAACTATGGCTACACCTTC
TRBV4-2	TRBJ2-6	few	TRBD1	CASSQGTGGANGANVLTF	TGTGCCAGCAGCCAAGGGACAGGGGGCGCTAATGGGGCCAACGTCCTGACTTTC
TRBV5-1	TRBJ1-2	few	TRBD1	CASSLGQGEGGYTF	TGCGCCAGCAGCCTCGGACAGGGGGAAGGGGGCTACACCTTC
TRBV29-1	TRBJ2-1	many	TRBD1	CSVGQGGYNEQFF	TGCAGCGTTGGACAGGGGGGCTACAATGAGCAGTTCTTC
TRBV29-1	TRBJ2-4	.	.	CSELEDIQYF	TGCAGTGAGTTGGAGGACATTCAGTACTTC
TRBV28	TRBJ2-3	few	TRBD1	CASSPGTGPTDTQYF	TGTGCCAGCAGCCCCGGGACAGGGCCTACAGATACGCAGTATTTT
TRBV25-1	TRBJ2-3	few	TRBD1	CASSNHEGQGHTDTQYF	TGTGCCAGCAGCAATCATGAGGGACAGGGACACACAGATACGCAGTATTTT
TRBV6-5	TRBJ2-3	.	TRBD2	CASSSGRWGDTQYF	TGTGCCAGCAGTAGCGGGAGATGGGGTGATACGCAGTATTTT
TRBV2	TRBJ2-1	.	.	CASRETGTPPFF	TGTGCCAGCAGAGAAACCGGGACTCCGCCGTTCTTC
TRBV30	TRBJ2-2	few	TRBD1	CAWSPGQGHGELFF	TGTGCCTGGAGTCCCGGACAGGGGCACGGGGAGCTGTTTTTT
TRBV7-9	TRBJ1-1	once	.	CASSFQANTEAFF	TGTGCCAGCAGCTTCCAAGCGAACACTGAAGCTTTCTTT
TRBV5-1	TRBJ2-7	.	.	CASSRRQASYEQYF	TGCGCCAGCAGCCGAAGACAGGCCTCCTACGAGCAGTACTTC
TRBV7-2	TRBJ2-5	.	TRBD1	CASSSEGTGSRAQYF	TGTGCCAGCAGCTCCGAAGGGACAGGGAGTCGGGCCCAGTACTTC
TRBV9	TRBJ1-5	few	.	CASSVLGPSENQPQHF	TGTGCCAGCAGCGTATTGGGCCCATCAGAAAATCAGCCCCAGCATTTT
TRBV29-1	TRBJ1-1	.	.	CSVDQGLNTEAFF	TGCAGCGTTGATCAGGGTTTGAACACTGAAGCTTTCTTT
TRBV9	TRBJ2-1	few	.	CEGLWTTNEQFF	TGTGAGGGCCTTTGGACTACCAATGAGCAGTTCTTC
TRBV7-2	TRBJ2-5	few	.	CASSLGQAQETQYF	TGTGCCAGCAGCTTAGGGCAGGCCCAAGAGACCCAGTACTTC
TRBV28	TRBJ2-5	.	TRBD2	CASSTAPLAGGTSQYF	TGTGCCAGCAGTACCGCCCCTCTAGCGGGAGGTACATCCCAGTACTTC
TRBV7-2	TRBJ1-3	few	TRBD1	CASSRDRAGNTIYF	TGTGCCAGCAGCCGGGACAGGGCTGGAAACACCATATATTTT
TRBV14	TRBJ2-1	.	TRBD2	CASSPRLAGALDEQFF	TGTGCCAGCAGCCCGCGACTAGCGGGAGCTTTGGATGAGCAGTTCTTC
TRBV28	TRBJ2-7	.	.	CASTDLDGDYEQYF	TGTGCCAGCACTGATTTGGACGGGGACTACGAGCAGTACTTC
TRBV5-1	TRBJ2-5	few	TRBD2	CASSLTGGKETQYF	TGCGCCAGCAGCTTAACGGGAGGCAAAGAGACCCAGTACTTC
TRBV19	TRBJ2-1	.	.	CASKPGSSYNEQFF	TGTGCCAGTAAACCCGGGAGCTCCTACAATGAGCAGTTCTTC
TRBV5-4	TRBJ2-3	few	.	CASSPPGGKGDTQYF	TGTGCCAGCAGTCCCCCGGGGGGCAAAGGGGATACGCAGTATTTT
TRBV7-8	TRBJ2-4	.	TRBD1	CASSPGQENIQYF	TGTGCCAGCAGCCCTGGACAGGAAAACATTCAGTACTTC
TRBV21-1	TRBJ2-7	.	.	CASSKKQNPIYEQYF	TGTGCCAGCAGCAAAAAACAGAACCCAATCTACGAGCAGTACTTC
TRBV4-1	TRBJ1-2	.	TRBD1	CASRQAGFGTGAYGYTF	TGCGCCAGCAGACAAGCGGGTTTTGGGACAGGGGCCTATGGCTACACCTTC
TRBV7-3	TRBJ2-5	few	.	CASSLGDGETQYF	TGTGCCAGCAGCCTAGGAGACGGGGAGACCCAGTACTTC
TRBV6-6	TRBJ2-1	few	.	CASRQGTDYNEQFF	TGTGCCAGCAGACAGGGTACCGACTACAATGAGCAGTTCTTC
TRBV6-1	TRBJ2-7	.	TRBD1	CASSEEAGGAYEQYF	TGTGCCAGCAGTGAAGAGGCAGGGGGTGCCTACGAGCAGTACTTC
TRBV5-1	TRBJ2-4	few	TRBD1	CASSLEVFGTGVNF	TGCGCCAGCAGCTTGGAGGTATTTGGGACAGGGGTGAACTTC
TRBV6-4	TRBJ2-3	.	TRBD1	CASSKQGAFTDTQYF	TGTGCCAGCTCGAAACAGGGGGCCTTTACAGATACGCAGTATTTT
TRBV5-4	TRBJ2-5	few	.	CASSLSGLQTQYF	TGTGCCAGCAGCTTGAGCGGTCTCCAAACCCAGTACTTC
TRBV15	TRBJ1-5	.	TRBD1	CATSLGQGLQPQHF	TGTGCCACCAGTCTCGGACAGGGACTACAGCCCCAGCATTTT
TRBV4-1	TRBJ1-5	few	.	CASSQGGDYSNQPQHF	TGCGCCAGCAGCCAGGGAGGGGACTATAGCAATCAGCCCCAGCATTTT
TRBV5-1	TRBJ2-7	.	TRBD2	CASSWGTSGTYEQYF	TGCGCCAGCAGCTGGGGGACTAGCGGTACCTACGAGCAGTACTTC
TRBV7-9	TRBJ1-1	.	.	CASSLKGQGTEAFF	TGTGCCAGCAGCTTAAAGGGGCAGGGGACTGAAGCTTTCTTT
TRBV5-1	TRBJ1-1	.	.	CASSLDSGGGTEAFF	TGCGCCAGCAGCTTGGATTCCGGGGGAGGCACTGAAGCTTTCTTT
TRBV28	TRBJ2-1	few	TRBD2	CASFTSGRRNEQFF	TGTGCCAGCTTTACTAGCGGGAGAAGGAATGAGCAGTTCTTC
TRBV28	TRBJ1-5	.	.	CASNVDHREQPQHF	TGTGCCAGCAACGTGGACCACCGGGAGCAGCCCCAGCATTTT
TRBV9	TRBJ2-2	.	.	CASSVFGTGELFF	TGTGCCAGCAGCGTATTCGGCACCGGGGAGCTGTTTTTT
TRBV5-1	TRBJ2-1	.	TRBD2	CASSLSLAGSNEQFF	TGCGCCAGCAGCTTGAGTCTAGCGGGATCCAATGAGCAGTTCTTC
TRBV7-9	TRBJ2-1	few	TRBD2	CASSLVLAEHNEQFF	TGTGCCAGCAGCTTAGTCCTAGCGGAACACAATGAGCAGTTCTTC
TRBV14	TRBJ2-5	few	.	CASSQRGETQYF	TGTGCCAGCAGCCAAAGAGGCGAGACCCAGTACTTC
TRBV5-1	TRBJ1-1	few	.	CASRAQGQNTEAFF	TGCGCCAGCAGGGCGCAGGGGCAGAACACTGAAGCTTTCTTT
TRBV25-1	TRBJ1-2	few	.	CASKWSSGNGYTF	TGTGCCAGCAAGTGGTCCTCAGGGAATGGCTACACCTTC
TRBV5-1	TRBJ2-7	few	TRBD2	CASSSPSGLHYEQYF	TGCGCCAGCAGCTCCCCTAGCGGGCTTCACTACGAGCAGTACTTC
TRBV5-1	TRBJ2-1	few	TRBD2	CASSPRAGVEGEQFF	TGCGCCAGCAGCCCCCGAGCGGGAGTCGAGGGTGAGCAGTTCTTC
TRBV10-3	TRBJ2-3	few	.	CAISEDMNSDTQYF	TGTGCCATCAGTGAGGACATGAATTCAGATACGCAGTATTTT
TRBV5-1	TRBJ2-3	few	TRBD1	CASSLQTGTDTQYF	TGCGCCAGCAGCTTACAGACAGGGACAGATACGCAGTATTTT
TRBV6-5	TRBJ2-6	few	.	CASSLQDSGANVLTF	TGTGCCAGCAGTCTCCAGGACTCTGGGGCCAACGTCCTGACTTTC